This entry describes one T cell receptor beta chain. Its antigen is currently unknown. These data belong to a study of vaccination effects on CD4 cells after COVID-19. Whole-study context: Samples that were drawn after vaccination came a median of 72 days after the second dose.

Following a 10-day culture, CD4+ T cells were purified. Of the BNT162b2 and mRNA-1273 vaccines, participants received two doses of one or the other. The study found no prior SARS-CoV-2 infection in the vaccine recipients, who tested negative for nucleocapsid antibodies. The CDR3 is 14 amino acids. CDR1 is MNHNS, CDR2 SASEGT, per germline. V lost 3 bases and J 0 bases, leaving 6 bases between the germline ends. Here immunoSEQ multiplex PCR was the method, and the copy in TCRdb shows in-frame clones only, minus some. Of approximately 29,000 clones in the sample, 74% are singletons; the top ten hold under 15%. Findings of the study overall: Vaccine- and infection-induced clones showed marked clonal contraction late following vaccination.

This sequence joins TRBV6-1 and TRBJ2-1; no clear D gene. The source material was CD4+ T cells from PBMCs cultured without peptide, sampled after COVID-19 vaccination. The clonotype originates from a human donor who received a COVID-19 vaccine. The CDR3 loop is CASSEWSSYNEQFF. CDR3 bases: TGTGCCAGCAGTGAGTGGAGCTCCTACAATGAGCAGTTCTTC.